The 21 T cell receptor beta chains listed next were all sequenced from one sample in a study of a mutant IDH1 vaccine in newly diagnosed glioma. The data were produced by immunoSEQ multiplex PCR, yet TCRdb's version contains in-frame clones alone and is incomplete. Altogether around 40,000 clones are present, 84% being singletons, with the ten largest covering about 2.2%. For these TCRs, the target antigens are not known. As for time point: week 11, during vaccination. With topical imiquimod, each dose of the vaccine consisted of 300 ug of mutant IDH1 20-mer peptide. The material was PBMCs, obtained from a glioma patient whose treatment included an IDH1 peptide vaccine. The source of these receptors is a man aged 35 to 55 with glioma.

The chain is built from TRBV10-3 and TRBJ2-7; TRBD2 agrees at 8 bases. This CDR3 region has 14 residues. Germline assignment: CDR1 ENHRY and CDR2 SYGVKD. The J segment lost 0 bases and the V segment lost 10 bases, leaving 8 bases of the junction unmatched. CDR3 in DNA: TGTGCCACCCGCTTAGCGGGGAGCTCCTACGAGCAGTACTTC. Protein sequence: CATRLAGSSYEQYF.

V usage is TRBV6-5 and J usage is TRBJ2-2, with D perhaps assigned TRBD1 or TRBD2 (5 bases each). CDR3 length: 12 residues. Trimming removed 6 bases at V and 8 bases at J, with 10 bases between. The germline CDR1 and CDR2 sequences are MNHEY and SVGAGI. The CDR3 coding sequence is TGTGCCAGCAGAAAGGGACCGGGGGAGCTGTTTTTT. It translates to CASRKGPGELFF.

The chain carries TRBV18 and TRBJ2-7; D is uncertain. Trimming shortened V by 6 bases and J by 2 bases, and 14 bases separated the two germline ends. The length of the CDR3 is 14 residues. CDR1 is KGHSH, CDR2 LQKENI, per germline. The CDR3 DNA follows: TGTGCCAGCTCGGCCCCTCTAGGGCCCTACGAGCAGTACTTC. It encodes CASSAPLGPYEQYF.

This chain links TRBV19 with TRBJ2-2, with 9 bases fitting TRBD1. V lost 8 bases to trimming and J lost 3 bases; unmatched junction nucleotides: 10. The germline V gene has CDR1 LNHDA and CDR2 SQIVND (reference sequence). The CDR3 has 16 residues. For the CDR3, the DNA is TGTGCCAGTTCCCCGACAGGGGGTTTATACACCGGGGAGCTGTTTTTT. It yields the protein CASSPTGGLYTGELFF.

This sequence joins TRBV5-1 and TRBJ1-2; 7 bases agree with TRBD1. The trim removed 0 bases at V and 4 bases at J, leaving 3 bases unmatched. CDR1 is SGHRS and CDR2 is YFSETQ in the germline V gene. The CDR3 length is 14 residues. The CDR3 loop reads CASSLGQGVYGYTF. The CDR3 nucleotides are TGCGCCAGCAGCTTGGGACAGGGCGTCTATGGCTACACCTTC. Based on the CDR3 plus reference TRBV5-1 and TRBJ1-2, the full variable domain is KAGVTQTPRYLIKTRGQQVTLSCSPISGHRSVSWYQQTPGQGLQFLFEYFSETQRNKGNFPGRFSGRQFSNSRSEMNVSTLELGDSALYLCASSLGQGVYGYTFGSGTRLTVV.

In its sample, this clone was seen once. J is TRBJ1-1 and V is TRBV27; 8 bases agree with TRBD1. Looked up from germline, CDR1 is MNHEY and CDR2 is SMNVEV (reference sequence). The ends lost 3 bases at V and 8 bases at J; junction bases unmatched: 2. This CDR3 has 12 amino acids. CDR3 sequence reads: CASSFPGGEAFF. The CDR3 coding sequence is TGTGCCAGCAGTTTTCCAGGGGGCGAAGCTTTCTTT.

Only one count was recorded for this clone. The chain has TRBV6-5 and TRBJ1-4, with D unresolved. Trimming took off 6 bases at V and 4 bases at J, with 9 bases between the two ends. CDR1 is MNHEY and CDR2 is SVGAGI in the germline V gene. This CDR3 comprises 13 residues. The CDR3 protein is CASSPTFNEKLFF. The CDR3 DNA reads TGTGCCAGCAGCCCTACCTTTAATGAAAAACTGTTTTTT.

The V call is TRBV13, the J call TRBJ2-7, with 13 bases identical to TRBD2. The V gene's germline CDR1 is PRHDT and CDR2 FYEKMQ (reference sequence). The trim removed 5 bases at V and 6 bases at J, leaving 10 bases unmatched. The CDR3 is 16 amino acids. The CDR3 spells CASSLGLAGALGEQYF. The DNA for the CDR3 is TGTGCCAGCAGCCTCGGACTAGCGGGAGCTTTAGGCGAGCAGTACTTC.

The chain combines TRBV11-1 with TRBJ2-7; D is perhaps TRBD2 (7 bases). V gave up 7 bases and J gave up 2 bases, with 15 bases separating them. Per the germline V gene, CDR1 is SGHAT and CDR2 is FQDESV (reference sequence). The CDR3 runs 14 residues. Here the CDR3 reads CASTKGGGTYEQYF. CDR3 nucleotide sequence: TGTGCCAGCACCAAGGGGGGAGGGACCTACGAGCAGTACTTC.

The V call is TRBV9, the J call TRBJ1-5, with D possibly being TRBD1 (5 bases). The germline V gene encodes CDR1 SGDLS and CDR2 YYNGEE. Trimming took 0 bases from V and 7 from J, leaving 11 bases between them. The CDR3 runs to 14 residues. Written as DNA, the CDR3 is TGTGCCAGCAGCGTAGCCTCATGGGGCCAGCCCCAGCATTTT. Its translation: CASSVASWGQPQHF.

This clone has only a few counts. V usage is TRBV18 and J usage is TRBJ1-5; 9 bases match TRBD1. Germline V gives CDR1 KGHSH, CDR2 LQKENI. V lost 6 bases, J lost 4 bases, and 7 bases stayed unmatched. The CDR3 covers 15 residues. CDR3 coding DNA: TGTGCCAGCTCGACCCAACAGGGGGCGAATCAGCCCCAGCATTTT. Translating gives CASSTQQGANQPQHF.

As DNA, the CDR3 is TGTGCCAGCAGTTACTCTATAGGGGGTTTGTACGAGCAGTACTTC. Translation gives CASSYSIGGLYEQYF. The gene calls are TRBV6-5 and TRBJ2-7, with a possible D match to TRBD1 (6 bases). Germline CDR1 is MNHEY and CDR2 is SVGAGI. V was cut by 0 bases and J by 4 bases, with 13 bases left in between. The CDR3 extends over 15 amino acids.

The chain links TRBV15 to TRBJ2-2; D possibly corresponds to TRBD2 (6 bases). Trimming pared 3 bases from V and 1 base from J, leaving 18 bases between. Germline lookup yields CDR1 LNHNV and CDR2 YYDKDF (reference sequence). The CDR3 is 18 residues long. CDR3 in DNA: TGTGCCACCAGCAGGGGCCCCCTCCGGGGAGGGAACACCGGGGAGCTGTTTTTT. Its translation: CATSRGPLRGGNTGELFF.

The chain joins TRBV6-5 to TRBJ2-7; D is ambiguous. Germline assignment: CDR1 MNHEY and CDR2 SVGAGI. Trimming took off 0 bases at V and 4 bases at J, with 7 bases between the two ends. The CDR3 contains 13 residues. The CDR3, as DNA: TGTGCCAGCAGTTACTCGAAACAGTACGAGCAGTACTTC. Protein product: CASSYSKQYEQYF.

J is TRBJ2-5 and V is TRBV7-9; TRBD2 is a possible D gene (6 bases). This CDR3 region has 14 residues. Between the trimmed V and J ends, which lost 10 bases and 5 bases, there was a span of 20 bases. In germline, CDR1 is SEHNR, CDR2 FQNEAQ (reference sequence). The CDR3 sequence: CATSLGGGGETQYF. The CDR3 DNA follows: TGTGCCACCTCACTTGGGGGTGGGGGGGAGACCCAGTACTTC.

CDR3 sequence: CASSFRGAGSGTTGELFF. The CDR3 DNA sequence: TGTGCCAGCAGCTTTCGGGGCGCCGGGTCGGGAACCACCGGGGAGCTGTTTTTT. V is TRBV7-2 and J is TRBJ2-2; D assignment may be TRBD1 or TRBD2 (5 bases each). The V end was cut by 3 bases, the J end by 4 bases, with 21 bases between. The CDR3 spans 18 residues. Germline lookup yields CDR1 SGHTA and CDR2 FQGNSA.

The CDR3 is CASSPSVATMGTF. CDR3 coding DNA: TGTGCCAGCAGTCCATCCGTGGCTACTATGGGGACCTTC. V gene TRBV6-6 combines with J gene TRBJ1-2; no reliable D call. CDR1 and CDR2 (germline): MNHNY, SVGAGI (reference sequence). This CDR3 is built from 13 residues. Trimming stripped 5 bases from V and 14 bases from J, with 21 bases between.

The V gene is TRBV7-7, the J gene TRBJ1-1, with a tentative D call TRBD1 (6 bases). CDR1 and CDR2 from the germline V gene are SSHAT and FNYEAQ (reference sequence). V was clipped by 1 base and J by 11 bases, with 14 bases between them. CDR3 length: 13 amino acids. CDR3 bases: TGTGCCAGCAGCTTAGAAGGGGGGACGAGGGCTTTCTTT. It translates to CASSLEGGTRAFF.

In DNA form, the CDR3 reads TGTGCCAGCAGGAGAGAGCGGGCCACTGCCGAGCAGTACTTC. This encodes CASRRERATAEQYF. The rearrangement joins TRBV5-6 to TRBJ2-7; weak D call: TRBD2 (6 bases). V dropped 5 bases and J dropped 6 bases, with 18 bases sitting between them. The CDR3 covers 14 residues. The germline V gene has CDR1 SGHDT and CDR2 YYEEEE.

CDR3 protein: CASSYSSYEQYF. The DNA of the CDR3 is TGTGCCAGTTCCTATAGCTCCTACGAGCAGTACTTC. The V gene is TRBV25-1, the J gene TRBJ2-7; D uncertain. V was trimmed by 9 bases and J by 0 bases, leaving 9 bases between them. Germline-derived CDR1 and CDR2 are MGHDK and SYGVNS. CDR3 length: 12 residues.

The V and J genes are TRBV6-1 and TRBJ2-7; D may be TRBD1 (6 bases). The CDR3 is 14 amino acids. V dropped 2 bases and J dropped 3 bases, with 11 bases sitting between them. The V gene's germline CDR1 is MNHNS and CDR2 SASEGT. The CDR3 region is CASSELGQSYEQYF. The CDR3, as DNA: TGTGCCAGCAGTGAACTAGGACAGAGCTACGAGCAGTACTTC.